This T cell receptor (beta chain) was sequenced in a study of T cells in Graves' hyperthyroidism and ophthalmopathy. Across the study: Blood from the periphery was taken at initial diagnosis, before any treatment.

The sample holds many counts of this clonotype. Its target is not known. What was amplified from RNA transcripts were TCR beta CDR3 regions. The TCR CDR3 first-round RT-PCR relied on the HTBI primer set. TCRdb re-analysed the multiplex PCR reads in MiXCR, keeping a single row per CDR3 protein. The table lists roughly 250,000 distinct CDR3 sequences, around 15% of them singletons. Notes on the study in general: Ophthalmopathy, which appeared later, was predicted by the model a median around 6.9 months before onset.

The V gene end was trimmed by 2 bases and the J gene end by 6 bases; junction bases not matched to a gene: 9. Germline loops: CDR1 MNHEY, CDR2 SVGEGT. The CDR3 runs 15 residues. The receptor was derived from a woman aged 18-35 years with Graves' ophthalmopathy. Sequenced sample: blood. This sequence joins TRBV6-2 or TRBV6-3 and TRBJ1-1, with 7 positions matching TRBD1. The CDR3, as DNA: TGTGCCAGCAGTTACCTTCGGACAGGAAGCTCTGAAGCTTTCTTT. Translated, it gives CASSYLRTGSSEAFF.